This TCR beta chain derives from a study of cytomegalovirus exposure and HLA in healthy donors. Between the trimmed V and J ends, which lost 6 bases and 4 bases, there was a span of 8 bases. This CDR3 contains 13 residues. Germline CDR1 SGDLS, CDR2 YYNGEE. 60 Vbeta and 13 Jbeta primers were used in PCR. Some clones are missing from TCRdb's copy, which holds only in-frame ones; the method was immunoSEQ multiplex PCR. The sample lists over 85,000 clones, approximately 82% occurring once. With regard to this clone: Its target is unknown.

Regarding the study as a whole: Earlier analysis looked at TCR beta V segments, and most were productive about 87% or about 30% of the time. While the bulk of TCR sequences proved rare, some public TCRs turned up in many donors.

The specimen sequenced was PBMCs. The chain recombines TRBV9 with TRBJ1-6; D gene ambiguous. The receptor's source is a man in his thirties or forties in good health and CMV-seropositive. The CDR3 bases are TGTGCCAGCACCCGAGATTATAATTCACCCCTCCACTTT. This codes for CASTRDYNSPLHF.